Shown below are 24 T cell receptor beta chains from a single sample sequenced in a study of blood T cells in healthy people across ages. Primers used in a second PCR of roughly 7 to 12 cycles were a sample-barcoded 5' primer and a J-beta primer mix. MiXCR, applied by TCRdb to the 5' RACE reads, yields one record per CDR3 protein. The sample has around 800,000 distinct CDR3 sequences, around half seen once. Material for sequencing was blood. The receptors were sampled from a man at least 80 years old in good health.

As to this clonotype: Since a much larger clone is just one base distant, this may be a read error. This chain connects TRBV12-3 or TRBV12-4 to TRBJ1-2; D is perhaps TRBD1 (6 bases). The CDR3 loop spans 14 amino acids. The CDR3: CASSPRGGDYGHTF. The CDR3, as DNA: TGTGCCAGCAGCCCCCGAGGGGGTGACTATGGCCACACCTTC.

This chain joins TRBV5-1 and TRBJ2-7, with D possibly matching TRBD1 (6 bases). The CDR3 has 15 residues. Germline assignment: CDR1 SGHRS and CDR2 YFSETQ. Deletions cut 3 bases from V and 2 bases from J, with 15 bases between. Here the CDR3 reads CASSSNPGQTYEQYF. The DNA of the CDR3 is TGCGCCAGCAGCTCAAACCCGGGACAAACCTACGAGCAGTACTTC.

This chain links TRBV12-3 or TRBV12-4 with TRBJ2-5; D remains ambiguous. TRBJ2-7 explains the end of the DNA better; the J call may be wrong. This CDR3 spans 14 amino acids. CDR3 protein: CASSLGPATSEQYF. The CDR3 DNA sequence: TGTGCCAGCAGTCTAGGGCCAGCAACTTCCGAGCAGTACTTC.

A few counts support this clonotype. The chain couples TRBV5-6 to TRBJ2-7; D is unresolved. This CDR3 comprises 16 residues. CDR1 is SGHDT and CDR2 is YYEEEE in the germline V gene. Trimming shortened V by 1 base and J by 0 bases, and 14 bases separated the two germline ends. The CDR3 sequence: CASSLYSAAPSYEQYF. Here the CDR3 DNA reads TGTGCCAGCAGCTTGTATTCGGCAGCCCCCTCCTACGAGCAGTACTTC.

The chain has TRBV5-1 and TRBJ1-6; 7 nucleotides line up with TRBD1. The CDR3 totals 18 residues. V shed 3 bases, J shed 9 bases, and the junction held 18 bases outside the gene matches. The germline gives CDR1 SGHRS, CDR2 YFSETQ. As DNA, the CDR3 is TGCGCCAGCAGCTCTAGCCGGCAGACAGGGTCGTTACTTTCACCCCTCCACTTT. Encoded protein: CASSSSRQTGSLLSPLHF. Combining the CDR3 with reference TRBV5-1 and TRBJ1-6 gives the whole variable domain KAGVTQTPRYLIKTRGQQVTLSCSPISGHRSVSWYQQTPGQGLQFLFEYFSETQRNKGNFPGRFSGRQFSNSRSEMNVSTLELGDSALYLCASSSSRQTGSLLSPLHFGNGTRLTVT.

The gene calls are TRBV30 and TRBJ2-5; D possibly corresponds to TRBD2 (5 bases). This CDR3 is built from 13 residues. The germline CDR1 and CDR2 sequences are GTSNPN and SVGIG (reference sequence). V was shortened by 4 bases and J by 5 bases, with 14 bases between the two germline ends. Here the CDR3 reads CAWTQAAGETQYF. The CDR3 bases are TGTGCCTGGACCCAGGCGGCGGGCGAGACCCAGTACTTC.

The chain uses TRBV29-1 and TRBJ2-7; no definite D call. CDR1 SQVTM and CDR2 ANQGSEA come from the germline V gene. Trimming shortened V by 6 bases and J by 7 bases, and 13 bases separated the two germline ends. This CDR3 is 11 amino acids long. CDR3 nucleotides: TGCAGCGTCCTTGTCCTCGGGGAGCAGTACTTC. Its translation is CSVLVLGEQYF.

This clonotype was found once. J is TRBJ2-2 and V is TRBV20-1; D not certain. Looked up from germline, CDR1 is DFQATT and CDR2 is SNEGSKA (reference sequence). The CDR3 consists of 15 residues. V was shortened by 3 bases and J by 2 bases, with 13 bases between the two germline ends. The CDR3 bases are TGCAGTGCTAGGGGCCCAGGCGACAACACCGGGGAGCTGTTTTTT. Encoded protein: CSARGPGDNTGELFF.

V and J are TRBV6-2 or TRBV6-3 and TRBJ2-5; 11 bases agree with TRBD1. The J call is doubtful: the DNA matches TRBJ2-7 better. This CDR3 has 13 amino acids. Per germline, CDR1 MNHEY and CDR2 SVGEGT. CDR3 sequence reads: CASSWTGGTEQYF. CDR3 DNA sequence: TGTGCCAGCAGTTGGACAGGGGGCACCGAGCAGTACTTC.

The chain couples TRBV6-6 to TRBJ2-6, with D unresolved. Germline CDR1 is MNHNY and CDR2 is SVGAGI (reference sequence). The V end lost 6 bases, the J end lost 2 bases, and 17 bases lay between the germline ends. This CDR3 region has 17 residues. The CDR3 DNA reads as TGTGCCAGCAGCCCCCCTGGTCCGATCGCTGGGGCCAACGTCCTGACTTTC. This sequence encodes CASSPPGPIAGANVLTF.

The J gene is TRBJ2-3, the V gene TRBV20-1; 15 bases line up with TRBD2. The CDR3 length is 15 residues. Losses at the gene ends were 7 bases for V and 2 bases for J; bases not matched to a gene: 4. Germline values: CDR1 DFQATT, CDR2 SNEGSKA (reference sequence). The CDR3 DNA is TGCAGTGGGACTAGCGGGGGGGAAGTCACAGATACGCAGTATTTT. It codes for CSGTSGGEVTDTQYF.

The chain has TRBV12-3 or TRBV12-4 and TRBJ1-1, with D perhaps matching TRBD1 (6 bases). V lost 6 bases, J lost 0 bases, and 17 bases lay in between. There are 16 residues in the CDR3. The CDR3, as DNA: TGTGCCAGCAGCCGCCGTCAGGGGTTCATGAACACTGAAGCTTTCTTT. It yields the protein CASSRRQGFMNTEAFF.

V and J are TRBV29-1 and TRBJ1-1; 11 bases fit TRBD1. The germline V gene has CDR1 SQVTM and CDR2 ANQGSEA. V shed 7 bases and J 6 bases; nucleotides not matched to a gene: 7. The CDR3 consists of 13 residues. The CDR3 region is CSAERTGGAEAFF. The CDR3 bases are TGCAGCGCAGAAAGGACAGGGGGCGCTGAAGCTTTCTTT.

This rearrangement joins TRBV9 to TRBJ2-5; the match to TRBD2 covers 12 bases. Germline V gene sequence: CDR1 SGDLS, CDR2 YYNGEE. This CDR3 comprises 15 residues. The V segment lost 4 bases and the J segment 1 base; nucleotides outside the gene matches: 2. The CDR3 reads CASSPSGRVQETQYF. Here the CDR3 DNA reads TGTGCCAGCAGCCCTAGCGGGAGGGTCCAAGAGACCCAGTACTTC.

The J gene is TRBJ2-1, the V gene TRBV9, with D possibly matching TRBD2 (6 bases). The length of the CDR3 is 16 residues. Trimming removed 0 bases at V and 2 bases at J, with 12 bases between. CDR1 and CDR2 from the germline V gene are SGDLS and YYNGEE. This chain's CDR3 is CASSVAMGGTYNEQFF. The DNA of the CDR3 is TGTGCCAGCAGCGTAGCCATGGGCGGGACCTACAATGAGCAGTTCTTC.

V and J are TRBV25-1 and TRBJ2-4, with D possibly TRBD1 on 5 matching bases. CDR3 length: 14 residues. Germline V gene sequence: CDR1 MGHDK, CDR2 SYGVNS. Between the trimmed V and J ends, which lost 1 base and 8 bases, there was a span of 12 bases. CDR3 nucleotide sequence: TGTGCCAGCAGTGAATTCGGCAGGGTGGACATTCAGTACTTC. Protein product: CASSEFGRVDIQYF.

The CDR3 DNA follows: TGCAGTGCTAGGAGTGGTAGCGGGGACCAAGAGACCCAGTACTTC. It is translated as CSARSGSGDQETQYF. The chain couples TRBV20-1 to TRBJ2-5; TRBD2 matches at 8 bases. The germline V gene has CDR1 DFQATT and CDR2 SNEGSKA (reference sequence). The CDR3 contains 15 residues. The J segment lost 0 bases and the V segment lost 3 bases, leaving 6 bases of the junction unmatched.

The V call is TRBV7-2, the J call TRBJ2-5; D gene uncertain. V lost 5 bases and J 1 base, leaving 8 bases between the germline ends. Germline assignment: CDR1 SGHTA and CDR2 FQGNSA. This CDR3 region has 13 residues. The CDR3 bases are TGTGCCAGCAGCGTTAGGAGCCAAGAGACCCAGTACTTC. It yields the protein CASSVRSQETQYF.

The chain links TRBV7-9 to TRBJ1-1; possibly TRBD1 for D (6 bases). Germline CDR1 is SEHNR and CDR2 is FQNEAQ (reference sequence). This CDR3 is 16 amino acids long. Between the trimmed V and J ends, which lost 2 bases and 6 bases, there was a span of 19 bases. The CDR3 spells CASSLISGRGAAEAFF. The CDR3 bases are TGTGCCAGCAGCTTAATTTCGGGCCGGGGGGCTGCTGAAGCTTTCTTT.

This clonotype was observed a few times. CDR3 DNA sequence: TGTGCCAGCAGCCGGACGGCGGGACTGCAAGAGACCCAGTACTTC. This codes for CASSRTAGLQETQYF. The chain has TRBV7-2 and TRBJ2-5; the D gene is possibly TRBD2 (6 bases). The germline V and J ends were trimmed by 5 bases and 2 bases, with 15 bases remaining between them. The CDR3 consists of 15 residues. Germline V lookup: CDR1 SGHTA, CDR2 FQGNSA.

Points on this clonotype: A read error is possible here, since a much larger clone lies one base away. The chain joins TRBV14 to TRBJ2-3; D may be TRBD2 (6 bases). From germline, CDR1 is SGHDN and CDR2 FVKESK. The CDR3 has 16 residues. The chain's CDR3 is CASSLDPGLSTDTRYF. CDR3 DNA sequence: TGTGCCAGCAGTCTAGACCCGGGACTCTCCACAGATACGCGGTATTTT. Supplemented by reference TRBV14 and TRBJ2-3, the full variable domain reads EAGVTQFPSHSVIEKGQTVTLRCDPISGHDNLYWYRRVMGKEIKFLLHFVKESKQDESGMPNNRFLAERTGGTYSTLKVQPAELEDSGVYFCASSLDPGLSTDTRYFGPGTRLTVL.

V and J are TRBV4-3 and TRBJ2-6; D perhaps matches TRBD1 (5 bases). Germline CDR1 LGHNA, CDR2 YSLEER. This CDR3 has 15 residues. The ends were cut back, 0 bases at V and 4 bases at J, with 7 bases in the middle. The CDR3 sequence is CASSQDGAGANVLTF. The CDR3 bases are TGCGCCAGCAGCCAAGATGGGGCCGGGGCCAACGTCCTGACTTTC.

This clonotype was counted many times. The rearrangement joins TRBV29-1 to TRBJ2-7; D is possibly TRBD2 (6 bases). Germline CDR1 reads SQVTM; CDR2 reads ANQGSEA. This CDR3 has 10 residues. Trimming removed 6 bases from V and 4 bases from J, with 7 bases in between. In nucleotides, the CDR3 is TGCAGCGTACGGGAGTACGAGCAGTACTTC. Protein sequence: CSVREYEQYF.

This clonotype was counted only a few times. This chain uses TRBV20-1 with TRBJ2-7; either TRBD1 or TRBD2 may fit D (5 bases each). CDR3 length equals 14 residues. Trimming stripped 4 bases from V and 3 bases from J, with 16 bases between. CDR1 and CDR2 (germline): DFQATT, SNEGSKA (reference sequence). This CDR3 reads CSAKGPNPVYEQYF. The DNA of the CDR3 is TGCAGTGCTAAGGGACCGAACCCAGTCTACGAGCAGTACTTC.